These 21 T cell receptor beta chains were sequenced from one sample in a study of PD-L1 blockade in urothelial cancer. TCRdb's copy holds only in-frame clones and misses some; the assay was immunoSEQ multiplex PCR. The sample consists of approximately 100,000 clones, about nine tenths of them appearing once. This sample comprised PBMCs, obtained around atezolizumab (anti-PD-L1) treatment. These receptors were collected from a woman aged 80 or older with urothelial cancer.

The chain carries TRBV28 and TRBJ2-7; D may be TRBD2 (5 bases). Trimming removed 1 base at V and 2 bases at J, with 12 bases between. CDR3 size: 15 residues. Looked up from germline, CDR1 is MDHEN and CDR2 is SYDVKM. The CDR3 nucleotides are TGTGCCAGCAGTTTATCTCCGGGAACACCCTACGAGCAGTACTTC. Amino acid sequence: CASSLSPGTPYEQYF.

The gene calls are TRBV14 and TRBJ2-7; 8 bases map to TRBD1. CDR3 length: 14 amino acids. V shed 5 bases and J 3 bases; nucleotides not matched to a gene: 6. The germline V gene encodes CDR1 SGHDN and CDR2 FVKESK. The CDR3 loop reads CASSTGQGGYEQYF. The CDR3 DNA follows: TGTGCCAGCAGCACCGGACAGGGCGGCTACGAGCAGTACTTC.

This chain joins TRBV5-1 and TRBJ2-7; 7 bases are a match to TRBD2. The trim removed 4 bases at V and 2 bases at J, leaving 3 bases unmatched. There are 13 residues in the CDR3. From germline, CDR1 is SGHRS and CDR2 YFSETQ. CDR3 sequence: CASSREVAYEQYF. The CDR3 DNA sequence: TGCGCCAGCAGCCGGGAGGTGGCCTACGAGCAGTACTTC.

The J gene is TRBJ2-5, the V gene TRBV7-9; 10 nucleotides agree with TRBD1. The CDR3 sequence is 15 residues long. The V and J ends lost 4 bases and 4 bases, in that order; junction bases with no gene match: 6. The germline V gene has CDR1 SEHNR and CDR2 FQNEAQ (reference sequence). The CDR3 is CASSSGTGAPETQYF. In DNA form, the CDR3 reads TGTGCCAGCAGCTCCGGGACAGGGGCCCCAGAGACCCAGTACTTC.

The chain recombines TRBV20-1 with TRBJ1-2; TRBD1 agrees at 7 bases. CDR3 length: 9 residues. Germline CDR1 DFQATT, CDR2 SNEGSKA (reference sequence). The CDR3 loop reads CRTGSGYTF. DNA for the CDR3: TGCAGGACAGGGTCTGGCTACACCTTC.

CDR3 bases: TGTGCCAGTAGTATAAGAGGACAGGGGGCGGATGAGCAGTTCTTC. Its protein product is CASSIRGQGADEQFF. This chain joins TRBV19 and TRBJ2-1; 11 bases fit TRBD1. This CDR3 region has 15 residues. V was pared by 2 bases and J by 8 bases, with 5 bases of the junction left unmatched. Germline V gives CDR1 LNHDA, CDR2 SQIVND (reference sequence).

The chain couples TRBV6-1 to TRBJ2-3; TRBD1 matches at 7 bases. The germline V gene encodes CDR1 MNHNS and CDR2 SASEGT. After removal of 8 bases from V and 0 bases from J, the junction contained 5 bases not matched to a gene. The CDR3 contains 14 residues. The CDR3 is CASQGQESTDTQYF. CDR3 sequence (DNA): TGTGCCAGCCAAGGACAGGAGAGCACAGATACGCAGTATTTT.

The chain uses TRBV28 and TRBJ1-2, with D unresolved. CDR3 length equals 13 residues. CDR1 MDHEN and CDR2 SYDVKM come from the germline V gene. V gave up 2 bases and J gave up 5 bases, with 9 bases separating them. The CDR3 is CASSLGQPYGYTF. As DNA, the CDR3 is TGTGCCAGCAGTTTAGGGCAACCATATGGCTACACCTTC.

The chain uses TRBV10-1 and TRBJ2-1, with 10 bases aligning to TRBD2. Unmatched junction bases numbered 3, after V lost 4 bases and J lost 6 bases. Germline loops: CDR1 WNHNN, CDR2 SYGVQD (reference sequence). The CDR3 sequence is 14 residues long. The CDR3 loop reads CASSGSGRGNEQFF. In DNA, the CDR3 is TGCGCCAGCAGTGGAAGCGGGAGGGGCAATGAGCAGTTCTTC.

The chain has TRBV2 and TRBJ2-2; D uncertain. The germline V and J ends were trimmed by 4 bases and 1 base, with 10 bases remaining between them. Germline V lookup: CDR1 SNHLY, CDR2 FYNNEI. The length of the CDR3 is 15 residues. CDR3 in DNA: TGTGCCAGCAGTGTTGTGGAGATGAACACCGGGGAGCTGTTTTTT. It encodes CASSVVEMNTGELFF.

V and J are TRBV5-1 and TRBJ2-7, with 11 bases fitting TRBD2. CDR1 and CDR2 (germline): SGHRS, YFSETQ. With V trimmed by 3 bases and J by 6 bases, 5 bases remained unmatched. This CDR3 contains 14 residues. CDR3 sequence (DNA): TGCGCCAGCAGCTCTACTAGCGGGAGTATCGAGCAGTACTTC. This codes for CASSSTSGSIEQYF.

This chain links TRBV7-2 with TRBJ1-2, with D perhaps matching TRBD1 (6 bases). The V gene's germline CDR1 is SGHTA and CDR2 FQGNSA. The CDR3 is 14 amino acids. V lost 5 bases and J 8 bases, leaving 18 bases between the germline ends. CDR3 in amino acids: CASSGSNREGGYTF. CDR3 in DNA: TGTGCCAGCAGCGGAAGCAACAGGGAAGGGGGCTACACCTTC.

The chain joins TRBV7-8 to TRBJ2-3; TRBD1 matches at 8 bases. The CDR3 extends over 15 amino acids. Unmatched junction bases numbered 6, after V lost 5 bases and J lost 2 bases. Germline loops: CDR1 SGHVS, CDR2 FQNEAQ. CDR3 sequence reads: CASSRDRGTTDTQYF. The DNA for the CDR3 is TGTGCCAGCAGCAGAGACAGGGGTACCACAGATACGCAGTATTTT.

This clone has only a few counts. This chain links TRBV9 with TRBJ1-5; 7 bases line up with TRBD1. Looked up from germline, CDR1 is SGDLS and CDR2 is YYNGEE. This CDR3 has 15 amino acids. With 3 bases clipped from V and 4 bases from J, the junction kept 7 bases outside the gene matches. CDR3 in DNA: TGTGCCAGCAGCGCGACCGGGACAGCTAATCAGCCCCAGCATTTT. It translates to CASSATGTANQPQHF.

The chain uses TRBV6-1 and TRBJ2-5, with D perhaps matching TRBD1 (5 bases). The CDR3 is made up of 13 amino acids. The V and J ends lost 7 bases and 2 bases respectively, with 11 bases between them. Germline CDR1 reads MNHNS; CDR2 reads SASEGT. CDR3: CASKHRLQETQYF. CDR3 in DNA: TGTGCCAGCAAACACAGGCTTCAAGAGACCCAGTACTTC.

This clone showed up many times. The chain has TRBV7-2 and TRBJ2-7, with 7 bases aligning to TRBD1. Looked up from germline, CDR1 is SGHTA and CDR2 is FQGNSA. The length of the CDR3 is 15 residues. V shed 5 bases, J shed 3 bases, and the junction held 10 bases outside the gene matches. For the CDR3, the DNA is TGTGCCAGCAGCCCAGGGGGTATCCCGTTCTACGAGCAGTACTTC. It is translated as CASSPGGIPFYEQYF.

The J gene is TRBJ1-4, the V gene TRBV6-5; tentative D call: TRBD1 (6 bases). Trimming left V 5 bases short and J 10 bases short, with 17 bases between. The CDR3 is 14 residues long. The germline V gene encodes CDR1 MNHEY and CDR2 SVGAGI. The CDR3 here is CASSIKGQNGKLFF. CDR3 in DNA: TGTGCCAGCAGTATCAAAGGACAGAACGGAAAACTGTTTTTT.

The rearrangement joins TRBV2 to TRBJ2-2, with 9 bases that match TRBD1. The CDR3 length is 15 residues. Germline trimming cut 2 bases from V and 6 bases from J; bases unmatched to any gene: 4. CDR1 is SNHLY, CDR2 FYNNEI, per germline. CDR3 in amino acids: CASSELRQGAGELFF. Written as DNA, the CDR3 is TGTGCCAGCAGTGAACTACGACAGGGGGCCGGGGAGCTGTTTTTT.

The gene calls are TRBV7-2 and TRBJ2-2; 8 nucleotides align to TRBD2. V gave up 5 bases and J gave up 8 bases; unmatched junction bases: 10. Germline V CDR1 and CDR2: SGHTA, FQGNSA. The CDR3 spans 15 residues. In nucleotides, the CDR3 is TGTGCCAGCAGCCGGAGCGGGAGTGCCGGAGGGGAGCTGTTTTTT. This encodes CASSRSGSAGGELFF.

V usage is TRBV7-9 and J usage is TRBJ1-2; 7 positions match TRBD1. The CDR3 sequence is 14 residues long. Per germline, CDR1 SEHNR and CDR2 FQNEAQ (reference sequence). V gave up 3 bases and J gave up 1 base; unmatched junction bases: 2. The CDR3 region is CASSFGQDNYGYTF. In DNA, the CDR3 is TGTGCCAGCAGCTTTGGACAGGATAACTATGGCTACACCTTC.

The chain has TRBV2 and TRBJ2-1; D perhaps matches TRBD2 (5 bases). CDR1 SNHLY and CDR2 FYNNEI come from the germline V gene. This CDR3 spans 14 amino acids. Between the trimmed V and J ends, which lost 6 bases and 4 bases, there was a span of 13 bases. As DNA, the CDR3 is TGTGCCAGCAGCGGTCTAGCTGGTTACAATGAGCAGTTCTTC. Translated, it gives CASSGLAGYNEQFF.